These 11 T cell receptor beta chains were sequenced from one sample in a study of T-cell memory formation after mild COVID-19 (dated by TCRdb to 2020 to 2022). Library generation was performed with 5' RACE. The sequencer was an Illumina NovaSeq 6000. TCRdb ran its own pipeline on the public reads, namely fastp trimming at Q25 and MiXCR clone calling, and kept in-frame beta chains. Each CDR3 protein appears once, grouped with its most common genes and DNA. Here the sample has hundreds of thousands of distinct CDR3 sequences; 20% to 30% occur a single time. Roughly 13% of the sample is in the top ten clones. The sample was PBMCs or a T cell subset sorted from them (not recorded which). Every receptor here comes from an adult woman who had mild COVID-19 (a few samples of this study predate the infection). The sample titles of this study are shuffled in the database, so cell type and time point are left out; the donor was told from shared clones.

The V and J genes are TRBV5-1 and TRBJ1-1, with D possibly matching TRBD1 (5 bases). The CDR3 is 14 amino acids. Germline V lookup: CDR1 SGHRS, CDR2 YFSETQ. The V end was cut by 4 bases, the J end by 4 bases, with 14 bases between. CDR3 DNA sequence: TGCGCCAGCAGCGGAGGGGCAGAAGGCACTGAAGCTTTCTTT. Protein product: CASSGGAEGTEAFF.

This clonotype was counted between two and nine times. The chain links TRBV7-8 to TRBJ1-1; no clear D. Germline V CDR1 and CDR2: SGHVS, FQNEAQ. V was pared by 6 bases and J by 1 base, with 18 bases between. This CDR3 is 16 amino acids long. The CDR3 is CASRPRRGRANTEAFF. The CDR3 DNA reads TGTGCCAGCAGACCCCGGCGAGGACGTGCGAACACTGAAGCTTTCTTT.

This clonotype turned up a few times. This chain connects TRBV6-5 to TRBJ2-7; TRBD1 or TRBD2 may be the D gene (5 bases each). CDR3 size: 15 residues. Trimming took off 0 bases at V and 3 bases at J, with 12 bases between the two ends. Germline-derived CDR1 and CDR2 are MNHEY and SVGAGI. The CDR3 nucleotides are TGTGCCAGCAGTTACTCGGGGGAAGGAGGCTACGAGCAGTACTTC. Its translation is CASSYSGEGGYEQYF.

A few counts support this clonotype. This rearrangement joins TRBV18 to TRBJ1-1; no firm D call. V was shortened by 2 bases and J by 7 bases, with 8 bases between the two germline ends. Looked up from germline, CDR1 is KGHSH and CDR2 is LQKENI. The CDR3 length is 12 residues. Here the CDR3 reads CASSPGSDEAFF. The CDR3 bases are TGTGCCAGCTCACCAGGATCGGATGAAGCTTTCTTT.

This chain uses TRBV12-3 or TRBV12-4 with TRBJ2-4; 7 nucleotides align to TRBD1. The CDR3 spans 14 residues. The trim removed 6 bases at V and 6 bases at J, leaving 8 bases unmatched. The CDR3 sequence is CASRSTGAINIQYF. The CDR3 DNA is TGTGCCAGCAGATCCACAGGGGCGATAAACATTCAGTACTTC.

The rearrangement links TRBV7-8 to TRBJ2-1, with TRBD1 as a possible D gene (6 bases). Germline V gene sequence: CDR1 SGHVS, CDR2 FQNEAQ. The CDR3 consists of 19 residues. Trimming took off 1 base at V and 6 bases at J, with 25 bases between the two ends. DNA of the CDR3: TGTGCCAGCAGCTTAGGACGCAAAATCCTAGCACAGGGTGGCAATGAGCAGTTCTTC. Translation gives CASSLGRKILAQGGNEQFF.

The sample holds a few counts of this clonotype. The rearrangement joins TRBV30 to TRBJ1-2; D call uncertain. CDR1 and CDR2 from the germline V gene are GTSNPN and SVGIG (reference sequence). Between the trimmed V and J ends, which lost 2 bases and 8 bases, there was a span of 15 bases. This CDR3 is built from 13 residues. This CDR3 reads CAWSPKGPGGYTF. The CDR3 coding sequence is TGTGCCTGGAGTCCCAAGGGCCCGGGGGGCTACACCTTC. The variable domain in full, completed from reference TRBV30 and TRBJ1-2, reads SQTIHQWPATLVQPVGSPLSLECTVEGTSNPNLYWYRQAAGRGLQLLFYSVGIGQISSEVPQNLSASRPQDRQFILSSKKLLLSDSGFYLCAWSPKGPGGYTFGSGTRLTVV.

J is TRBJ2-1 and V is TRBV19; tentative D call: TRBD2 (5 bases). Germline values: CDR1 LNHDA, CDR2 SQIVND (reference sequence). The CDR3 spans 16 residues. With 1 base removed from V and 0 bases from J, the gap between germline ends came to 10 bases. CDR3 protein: CASSIGGLSSYNEQFF. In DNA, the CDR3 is TGTGCCAGTAGTATAGGAGGGCTTAGCTCCTACAATGAGCAGTTCTTC.

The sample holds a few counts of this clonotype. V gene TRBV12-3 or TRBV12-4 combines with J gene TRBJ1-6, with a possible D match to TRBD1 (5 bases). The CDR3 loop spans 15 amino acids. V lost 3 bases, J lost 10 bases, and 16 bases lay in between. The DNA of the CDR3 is TGTGCCAGCAGTTTGCGTCCAGGGAGGGAATCACCCCTCCACTTT. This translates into CASSLRPGRESPLHF.

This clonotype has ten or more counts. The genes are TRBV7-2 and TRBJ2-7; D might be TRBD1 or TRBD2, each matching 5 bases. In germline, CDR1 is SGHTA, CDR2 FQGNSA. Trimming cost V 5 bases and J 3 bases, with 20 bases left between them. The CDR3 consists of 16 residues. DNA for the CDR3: TGTGCCAGCAGCCCAGGGTCGGGACGGACCAGCTACGAGCAGTACTTC. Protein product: CASSPGSGRTSYEQYF.

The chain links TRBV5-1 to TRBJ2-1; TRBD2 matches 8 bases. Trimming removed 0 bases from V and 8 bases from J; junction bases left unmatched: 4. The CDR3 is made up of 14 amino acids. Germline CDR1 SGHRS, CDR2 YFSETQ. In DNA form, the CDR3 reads TGCGCCAGCAGCTTGGCAGGGACTAGTGATGAGCAGTTCTTC. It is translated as CASSLAGTSDEQFF.